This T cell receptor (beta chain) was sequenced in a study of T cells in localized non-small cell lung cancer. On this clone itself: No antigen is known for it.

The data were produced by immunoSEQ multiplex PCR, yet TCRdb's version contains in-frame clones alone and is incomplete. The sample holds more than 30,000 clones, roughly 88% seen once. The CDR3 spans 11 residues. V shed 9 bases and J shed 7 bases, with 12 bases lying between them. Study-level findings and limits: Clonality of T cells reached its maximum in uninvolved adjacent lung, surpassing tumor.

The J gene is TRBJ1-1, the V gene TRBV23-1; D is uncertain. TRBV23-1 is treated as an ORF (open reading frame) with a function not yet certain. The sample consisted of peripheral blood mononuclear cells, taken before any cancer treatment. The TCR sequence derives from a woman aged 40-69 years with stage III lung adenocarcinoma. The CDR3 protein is CASFGVSEAFF. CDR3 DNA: TGCGCCAGTTTCGGGGTTAGTGAAGCTTTCTTT.